The 16 T cell receptor beta chains below were found in one sample sequenced in a study of beta chain features in type 1 diabetes. The sequenced template was cDNA made from the entire isolated RNA. Profiling relied on immunoSEQ multiplex PCR, and the TCRdb table lists in-frame clones only, not all of them. The sample contains 120,000 to 150,000 clones, nearly 50% of which appear only once. Sequenced sample: Tregs from blood. Source of these receptors: a man between 18 and 29 years old in good health.

This chain uses TRBV5-4 with TRBJ1-1, with 9 nucleotides matching TRBD1. V lost 1 base and J lost 1; bases outside the gene matches: 2. CDR1 and CDR2 from the germline V gene are SGHNT and YYREEE (reference sequence). The CDR3 has 15 amino acids. CDR3 sequence reads: CASSLSTGGNTEAFF. The CDR3 nucleotides read TGTGCCAGCAGCTTGTCGACAGGGGGGAACACTGAAGCTTTCTTT.

The table lists this clone with a count of one. The chain employs TRBV14 and TRBJ2-1; 8 nucleotides match TRBD2. Germline V CDR1 and CDR2: SGHDN, FVKESK. This CDR3 region has 14 residues. J gave up 7 bases and V 4 bases, and 6 bases lay outside the gene matches. The DNA for the CDR3 is TGTGCCAGCAGCCCCCGGACTAGCTTTAATGAGCAGTTCTTC. Amino acids: CASSPRTSFNEQFF.

This chain links TRBV7-2 with TRBJ1-5; 8 nucleotides line up with TRBD1. The CDR3 extends over 15 amino acids. The V gene's germline CDR1 is SGHTA and CDR2 FQGNSA. V lost 2 bases, J lost 1 base, and 1 base stayed unmatched. CDR3: CASSLQGASNQPQHF. In nucleotides, the CDR3 is TGTGCCAGCAGCTTACAGGGGGCAAGCAATCAGCCCCAGCATTTT.

The chain joins TRBV7-2 to TRBJ1-5, with D possibly being TRBD1 (6 bases). V was cut by 2 bases and J by 11 bases, with 16 bases left in between. The CDR3 is 14 amino acids. Germline V CDR1 and CDR2: SGHTA, FQGNSA. CDR3 in DNA: TGTGCCAGCAGCTTATGGGGGCTCCTAGAAGCCCAGCATTTT. It encodes CASSLWGLLEAQHF. The complete variable domain, with remaining parts taken from reference TRBV7-2 and TRBJ1-5, reads GAGVSQSPSNKVTEKGKDVELRCDPISGHTALYWYRQSLGQGLEFLIYFQGNSAPDKSGLPSDRFSAERTGGSVSTLTIQRTQQEDSAVYLCASSLWGLLEAQHFGDGTRLSIL.

This sequence joins TRBV5-1 and TRBJ1-2; tentatively, D is TRBD1 (5 bases). Looked up from germline, CDR1 is SGHRS and CDR2 is YFSETQ. The CDR3 totals 16 residues. Between the trimmed V and J ends, which lost 0 bases and 7 bases, there was a span of 19 bases. The CDR3 sequence is CASSLGRTRQISGYTF. Here the CDR3 DNA reads TGCGCCAGCAGCTTGGGTCGGACAAGGCAAATATCTGGCTACACCTTC. Looking up the rest from reference TRBV5-1 and TRBJ1-2 gives the full variable domain: KAGVTQTPRYLIKTRGQQVTLSCSPISGHRSVSWYQQTPGQGLQFLFEYFSETQRNKGNFPGRFSGRQFSNSRSEMNVSTLELGDSALYLCASSLGRTRQISGYTFGSGTRLTVV.

The chain joins TRBV9 to TRBJ2-3, with TRBD2 identical over 11 bases. Germline assignment: CDR1 SGDLS and CDR2 YYNGEE. V trimming: 0 bases; J trimming: 2 bases; junction bases outside the gene matches: 5. CDR3 length equals 17 residues. The chain's CDR3 is CASSVDPSGGITDTQYF. The CDR3 DNA sequence: TGTGCCAGCAGCGTAGATCCTAGCGGGGGGATCACAGATACGCAGTATTTT.

V gene TRBV27 combines with J gene TRBJ2-5; maybe TRBD2 (6 bases). This CDR3 is 13 amino acids long. Trimming removed 3 bases at V and 5 bases at J, with 10 bases between. In germline, CDR1 is MNHEY, CDR2 SMNVEV (reference sequence). The DNA for the CDR3 is TGTGCCAGCAGTTTGGAGGGCCCGGAGACCCAGTACTTC. It translates to CASSLEGPETQYF.

In this sample, this clone turned up a few times. The chain couples TRBV29-1 to TRBJ2-7; maybe TRBD2 (5 bases). With 5 bases removed from V and 4 bases from J, the gap between germline ends came to 15 bases. Germline V CDR1 and CDR2: SQVTM, ANQGSEA. The CDR3 runs 13 residues. The CDR3 nucleotides read TGCAGCGTTTTACTCCCAAGGAGGTACGAGCAGTACTTC. Its protein product is CSVLLPRRYEQYF.

The gene calls are TRBV6-5 and TRBJ2-3; 8 nucleotides agree with TRBD2. Germline values: CDR1 MNHEY, CDR2 SVGAGI. The CDR3 is 16 amino acids. Unmatched junction bases numbered 7, after V lost 4 bases and J lost 1 base. The CDR3 reads CASSSPKAGGTDTQYF. The CDR3, as DNA: TGTGCCAGCAGTTCCCCCAAAGCGGGGGGCACAGATACGCAGTATTTT.

This rearrangement joins TRBV28 to TRBJ1-1; 8 nucleotides line up with TRBD1. There are 14 residues in the CDR3. The germline CDR1 and CDR2 sequences are MDHEN and SYDVKM. The junction had 3 bases not matched to a gene; V was cut back by 4 bases and J by 2 bases. CDR3 DNA: TGTGCCAGCAGTTCAACAGGGGGTAACACTGAAGCTTTCTTT. This gives the protein CASSSTGGNTEAFF. Full variable domain (outside the CDR3, taken from reference TRBV28 and TRBJ1-1): DVKVTQSSRYLVKRTGEKVFLECVQDMDHENMFWYRQDPGLGLRLIYFSYDVKMKEKGDIPEGYSVSREKKERFSLILESASTNQTSMYLCASSSTGGNTEAFFGQGTRLTVV.

This clone appeared a few times. This sample also contains other DNA sequences that code for the same CDR3. J is TRBJ2-5 and V is TRBV10-3; 10 bases are a match to TRBD1. CDR3 length: 13 amino acids. The ends lost 6 bases at V and 2 bases at J; junction bases unmatched: 0. CDR1 and CDR2 from the germline V gene are ENHRY and SYGVKD. CDR3 sequence reads: CAIRGQGQETQYF. The CDR3 region has the DNA TGTGCCATCAGGGGACAGGGGCAAGAGACCCAGTACTTC.

The V and J genes are TRBV7-3 and TRBJ2-1, with 7 bases aligning to TRBD1. CDR3 size: 15 residues. Germline lookup yields CDR1 SGHTA and CDR2 FQGTGA. V lost 2 bases and J lost 2; bases outside the gene matches: 3. This CDR3 is CASSLVGTAYNEQFF. The CDR3 DNA reads TGTGCCAGCAGCTTAGTAGGGACAGCCTACAATGAGCAGTTCTTC.

This clone has just one count. The genes are TRBV4-2 and TRBJ2-7; TRBD1 is a possible D gene (6 bases). From germline, CDR1 is LGHNA and CDR2 YNFKEQ. The CDR3 extends over 15 amino acids. The V and J ends lost 0 bases and 5 bases respectively, with 14 bases between them. This chain's CDR3 is CASSQDQYRVNEQYF. The CDR3 DNA reads as TGTGCCAGCAGCCAAGATCAGTACAGGGTTAACGAGCAGTACTTC.

The genes are TRBV30 and TRBJ2-4; tentative D call: TRBD1 (5 bases). The CDR3 is 18 amino acids. The germline V gene has CDR1 GTSNPN and CDR2 SVGIG (reference sequence). V was trimmed by 0 bases and J by 1 base, leaving 19 bases between them. This chain's CDR3 is CAWSVKSWQGMAKNIQYF. CDR3 bases: TGTGCCTGGAGTGTAAAGTCATGGCAGGGTATGGCCAAAAACATTCAGTACTTC.

This clone appeared a few times. V gene TRBV4-3 combines with J gene TRBJ2-1, with TRBD1 matching over 7 bases. V shed 2 bases and J 8 bases; nucleotides not matched to a gene: 9. This CDR3 region has 15 residues. Germline values: CDR1 LGHNA, CDR2 YSLEER. As DNA, the CDR3 is TGCGCCAGCAGCCAACGCCTGAGGGGGCGTGATGAGCAGTTCTTC. As protein: CASSQRLRGRDEQFF.

In this sample, this clone turned up once. This chain links TRBV6-1 with TRBJ2-5; 8 bases are shared with TRBD2. With V trimmed by 4 bases and J by 9 bases, 13 bases remained unmatched. This CDR3 comprises 15 residues. Germline CDR1 is MNHNS and CDR2 is SASEGT. The CDR3 region is CASSGVGGGGRAQYF. DNA of the CDR3: TGTGCCAGCAGTGGTGTCGGGGGGGGAGGGAGGGCCCAGTACTTC.